Listed below are T cell receptor beta chains from one sample, sequenced in a study of shared clonotypes between healthy human individuals. This table comes from immunoSEQ multiplex PCR, and its TCRdb copy is limited to in-frame clones, with some not included. The table shows approximately 1,000,000 clones, with 75% to 85% occurring only once. The sample was memory CD4+ T cells from PBMCs. Receptor source: a man aged 18 to 30 in good health. Some clones in this sample may be carry-over from other donors' samples. Both conserved end residues are part of each CDR3. A D gene is named only where the DNA matches it firmly. The size field is filled for only some rows; it gives once, few, many or a size class.

v_gene	d_gene	abundance	j_gene	CDR3nt	CDR3aa
TRBV20-1	-	-	TRBJ2-5	TGCAGTGTTGTCAAGTCGGCCCAGTACTTC	CSVVKSAQYF
TRBV5-4	-	-	TRBJ1-2	TGTGCCAGCAGCATGGACAGCTATGGCTACACCTTC	CASSMDSYGYTF
TRBV30	-	-	TRBJ2-3	TGTGCCTGGAGTGTATGGGAGAAAGGAGATACGCAGTATTTT	CAWSVWEKGDTQYF
TRBV11-3	-	-	TRBJ2-1	TGTGCCAGCAGCCTTATACAGGGTTACAATGAGCAGTTCTTC	CASSLIQGYNEQFF
TRBV27	-	-	TRBJ1-3	TGTGCCAGCAGTTTAAGCGGGCCTGGAAACACCATATATTTT	CASSLSGPGNTIYF
TRBV30	-	-	TRBJ2-7	TGTGCCTGGAGCGTATTCTACGAGCAGTACTTC	CAWSVFYEQYF
TRBV28	-	-	TRBJ2-7	TGTGCCGGCTCCCCGGCGGGATCCCTCCACGAGCAGTACTTC	CAGSPAGSLHEQYF
TRBV5-4	-	-	TRBJ2-7	TGTGCCAGCAGCTTGTCGACGGAACTCTACGAGCAGTACTTC	CASSLSTELYEQYF
TRBV4-3	TRBD1	-	TRBJ2-7	TGCGCCAGCAGCCCGGGGACAGGAGGCACCTACGAGCAGTACTTC	CASSPGTGGTYEQYF
TRBV5-1	-	-	TRBJ2-3	TGCGCCAGCAGCTTTGGACTCTACACAGATACGCAGTATTTT	CASSFGLYTDTQYF
TRBV4-1	TRBD1	few	TRBJ2-3	TGCGCCAGCAGCCCCGGACAGGGGGCAGATACGCAGTATTTT	CASSPGQGADTQYF
TRBV6-5	TRBD2	-	TRBJ2-7	TGTGCCAGCAGTTACTCGGCTAGCGGGAACACCTACGAGCAGTACTTC	CASSYSASGNTYEQYF
TRBV7-3	TRBD1	-	TRBJ1-6	TGTGCCAGTGCCCGGGACAGGGATAATTCACCCCTCCACTTT	CASARDRDNSPLHF
TRBV5-1	TRBD1	-	TRBJ1-5	TGCGCCAGCAGCTTGGGTGACAGGGAAGGGACTCAGCCCCAGCATTTT	CASSLGDREGTQPQHF
TRBV4-3	-	-	TRBJ1-6	TGCGCCAGCAGCCAAGGGGGTTCGGGTAGGGGTAATTCACCCCTCCACTTT	CASSQGGSGRGNSPLHF
TRBV19	-	-	TRBJ2-7	TGTGCCAGTAGTATAGGGGGAATCCCGCCCTACGAGCAGTACTTC	CASSIGGIPPYEQYF
TRBV25-1	-	-	TRBJ1-2	TGTGCCAGCAGTGAATACCCAGGGAACTATGGCTACACCTTC	CASSEYPGNYGYTF
TRBV19	-	-	TRBJ1-5	TGTGCCAGTGCGATATCCTCCCGGGGGGGTGGTCAGCCCCAGCATTTT	CASAISSRGGGQPQHF
TRBV11-2	TRBD1	-	TRBJ2-5	TGTGCCAGCAGCGAGGGGACAGGGTGGACGGAGACCCAGTACTTC	CASSEGTGWTETQYF
TRBV7-2	TRBD1	-	TRBJ1-2	TGTGCCAGCATCGCCGGGACAGCCTATGGCTACACCTTC	CASIAGTAYGYTF
TRBV4-1	-	-	TRBJ2-4	TGCGCCAGCAGCCAAGGGGGGAACGTAGCCAAAAACATTCAGTACTTC	CASSQGGNVAKNIQYF
TRBV4-1	TRBD1	-	TRBJ2-5	TGCGCCAGCAGCCACGGACAGGGAGAAGAGACCCAGTACTTC	CASSHGQGEETQYF
TRBV19	-	-	TRBJ2-7	TGTGCCAGTAGATGGGGGACGGCTACCTACGAGCAGTACTTC	CASRWGTATYEQYF
TRBV20-1	-	-	TRBJ2-5	TGCAAACTGCATAGGCAAGAGACCCAGTACTTC	CKLHRQETQYF
TRBV10-3	TRBD1	-	TRBJ1-2	TGTGCCACTGGACAGGGGGGCGTCTATGGCTACACCTTC	CATGQGGVYGYTF
TRBV28	-	-	TRBJ1-5	TGTGCCAGCAGTTTAGGTCATCAGCCCCAGCATTTT	CASSLGHQPQHF
TRBV6-1	-	-	TRBJ2-7	TGTGCCAGCAGTAACGGGGGAGACAGGGCCTACGAGCAGTACTTC	CASSNGGDRAYEQYF
TRBV18	-	once	TRBJ1-4	TGTGCCAGCTCCCTAGAAGCGGGGTATGAAAAACTGTTTTTT	CASSLEAGYEKLFF
TRBV5-1	TRBD2	-	TRBJ2-5	TGCGCCAGCAGTGGGAGGGTCGAAGAGACCCAGTACTTC	CASSGRVEETQYF
TRBV6-1	-	-	TRBJ2-7	TGTGCCAGCAGTGAAGCCGAGACAGTCATCTACGAGCAGTACTTC	CASSEAETVIYEQYF
TRBV6-5	-	-	TRBJ1-2	TGTGCCAGCAGCCCTATCCCAGGTTTGAGAGGCTACACCTTC	CASSPIPGLRGYTF
TRBV11-2	-	-	TRBJ2-7	TGTGCCAGCAGCGACGACTCAGGGGCCGCCTACGAGCAGTACTTC	CASSDDSGAAYEQYF
TRBV28	TRBD1	-	TRBJ2-3	TGTGCCAGCAGGGGGGGACAGGGCCCCACAGATACGCAGTATTTT	CASRGGQGPTDTQYF
TRBV6-5	TRBD2	-	TRBJ2-7	TGTGCCAGCAGTTACGGGCCTAGCGGGTCTTACGAGCAGTACTTC	CASSYGPSGSYEQYF
TRBV18	TRBD1	-	TRBJ2-7	TGTGCCAGCTCACGACAGGGAAACTCCTACGAGCAGTACTTC	CASSRQGNSYEQYF
TRBV5-1	-	few	TRBJ1-1	TGCGCCAGCAGCTTGGCCACTGAAGCTTTCTTT	CASSLATEAFF
TRBV28	-	-	TRBJ1-5	TGTGCCAGCAGTTTAGGGCAGATCCTGCATCAGCCCCAGCATTTT	CASSLGQILHQPQHF
TRBV6-1	-	-	TRBJ2-3	TGTGCCAGCAGCGGGGACTCCGGCACAGATACGCAGTATTTT	CASSGDSGTDTQYF
TRBV10-3	TRBD1	-	TRBJ2-7	TGTGCCATCAGCCCCCGGGACAGGGAATCCTACGAGCAGTACTTC	CAISPRDRESYEQYF
TRBV7-7	-	-	TRBJ2-2	TGTGCCAGCAGCTTGAATCAAGGGGCAGCCGGGGAGCTGTTTTTT	CASSLNQGAAGELFF
TRBV6-5	-	-	TRBJ1-2	TGTGCCAGCAGTTACTCTGTGGTCACTAACTATGGCTACACCTTC	CASSYSVVTNYGYTF
TRBV6-1	-	-	TRBJ1-1	TGTGCCAGCACAAGTTTGGGGTCTCGGGACACTGAAGCTTTCTTT	CASTSLGSRDTEAFF
TRBV28	-	-	TRBJ1-1	TGTGCCAGCAGTCCATACCCGGGAAGGGGTGGGACTGAAGCTTTCTTT	CASSPYPGRGGTEAFF
TRBV25-1	-	-	TRBJ2-7	TGTGCCAGCAGTGAAAAAATGGGTGGGGCCTACGAGCAGTACTTC	CASSEKMGGAYEQYF
TRBV7-9	-	-	TRBJ2-1	TGTGCCAGCAGCTCCTTCACCAGGAATAATGAGCAGTTCTTC	CASSSFTRNNEQFF
TRBV2	-	once	TRBJ1-5	TGTGCCAGCTCACCGAGGGGCGCGGGTCAGCCCCAGCATTTT	CASSPRGAGQPQHF
TRBV6-1	-	-	TRBJ2-6	TGTGCCAGCAGTGGCTTGGGGACTGGGGCCAACGTCCTGACTTTC	CASSGLGTGANVLTF